This T cell receptor beta chain was captured by sequencing in a study of blood T cells in healthy people across ages. Study results and caveats: A roughly linear fall in TCR beta diversity per million T cells was seen with increasing age. What prevented conclusive comparison of naive and antigen-experienced cells was that PBMCs were unsorted.

On this clonotype itself: What it binds is not known.

Healthy Caucasian individuals from Russia aged about 6 to 95 served as donors. Next came a second PCR, run for about 7 to 12 cycles, which used a sample-barcoded 5' primer along with a J-beta primer mix. TCRdb re-analysed the 5' RACE reads in MiXCR, keeping a single row per CDR3 protein. This sample has roughly 700,000 distinct CDR3 sequences, with roughly 49% found just once. Source material: blood. This clonotype originated in a woman aged 55-75 years in good health.

CDR3 residues: CASSLAPGRALEQYF. CDR3 coding DNA: TGCGCCAGCAGCTTGGCCCCCGGGAGGGCCTTGGAGCAGTACTTC. The V gene is TRBV5-1, the J gene TRBJ2-5; 8 positions agree with TRBD2. Germline trimming cut 0 bases from V and 11 bases from J; bases unmatched to any gene: 12. This CDR3 contains 15 residues. Germline values: CDR1 SGHRS, CDR2 YFSETQ.